A selection of T cell receptor beta chains follows, all from one sample in a study of beta chain features in type 1 diabetes. The data were produced by immunoSEQ multiplex PCR, yet TCRdb's version contains in-frame clones alone and is incomplete. The sample records 250,000 to 300,000 clones, more than 13% being singletons. The sample comprised naive CD4+ T cells from blood. The receptors were gathered from a young man with type 1 diabetes. Both conserved end residues are part of each CDR3. The D gene is left open where the match is weak. Size values are once, few and many counts, or a class for expanded clones, and some rows have none.

TRBD2,TRBJ2-1,few,TRBV7-3,TGTGCCAGCAGCTTAAGGGCTAGCGGGACGTTTAATGAGCAGTTCTTC,CASSLRASGTFNEQFF
-,TRBJ1-5,-,TRBV30,TGTGCCTGGAGTGTAGTAGGGGGTCAGCCCCAGCATTTT,CAWSVVGGQPQHF
TRBD2,TRBJ2-7,-,TRBV6-5,TGTGCCAGCAGTGCTAGCGGGAGGGGCTCCTACGAGCAGTACTTC,CASSASGRGSYEQYF
-,TRBJ1-2,few,TRBV28,TGTGCCAGCAGTTTGTCCAGGAACTATGGCTACACCTTC,CASSLSRNYGYTF
-,TRBJ2-3,-,TRBV28,TGTGCCAGCAGTTCTCTCTCGACTCTAGCGGATACGCAGTATTTT,CASSSLSTLADTQYF
TRBD2,TRBJ2-5,-,TRBV2,TGTGCCAGCAGTAGCGGGAGGACAGAGACCCAGTACTTC,CASSSGRTETQYF
-,TRBJ2-5,few,TRBV20-1,TGCAGTGGGGCGGGCCAAGAGACCCAGTACTTC,CSGAGQETQYF
TRBD2,TRBJ2-5,-,TRBV6-6,TGTGCCAGCAGTTACTCTCTAGCGGGAGCGCAAGAGACCCAGTACTTC,CASSYSLAGAQETQYF
TRBD2,TRBJ2-3,few,TRBV9,TGTGCCAGCAGCGTTTTAGCGGGAACAGATACGCAGTATTTT,CASSVLAGTDTQYF
TRBD1,TRBJ2-1,few,TRBV2,TGTGCCAGCAGGGCGGCTAGGGGGCTTCACAATGAGCAGTTCTTC,CASRAARGLHNEQFF
TRBD1,TRBJ2-7,few,TRBV5-1,TGCGCCAGCATGGGCACAGGGGTCGCCTACGAGCAGTACTTC,CASMGTGVAYEQYF
TRBD1,TRBJ2-7,-,TRBV18,TGTGCCAGCTCACCGCCATCGGGACAGGGGCCATCCTACGAGCAGTACTTC,CASSPPSGQGPSYEQYF
TRBD2,TRBJ2-3,-,TRBV7-7,TGTGCTAGCAGCAAAGGACTAGCTAGAACAGATACGCAGTATTTT,CASSKGLARTDTQYF
TRBD1,TRBJ2-5,-,TRBV5-1,TGCGCCAGCAGTCTTAGTGGGACAGTCCAAGAGACCCAGTACTTC,CASSLSGTVQETQYF
-,TRBJ2-4,-,TRBV18,TGTGCCAGCTCATCGACTATATTAAACATTCAGTACTTC,CASSSTILNIQYF
TRBD1,TRBJ1-1,-,TRBV4-2,TGTGCCAGCAGCCAGCGGGACAGGCCGAACACTGAAGCTTTCTTT,CASSQRDRPNTEAFF
TRBD1,TRBJ1-5,-,TRBV18,TGTGCCAGCTCAAAGGACAGGGCCAGCAATCAGCCCCAGCATTTT,CASSKDRASNQPQHF
TRBD1,TRBJ2-1,-,TRBV9,TGTGCCAGCGGCCCGACAGGGACCTACAATGAGCAGTTCTTC,CASGPTGTYNEQFF
-,TRBJ2-3,few,TRBV6-6,TGTGCCAGTTCAGAGGCCACCGGTTTCGTGGCAGATACGCAGTATTTT,CASSEATGFVADTQYF
-,TRBJ2-1,-,TRBV14,TGTGCCAGCAGCCAAGCGAGTGGGAGAATGGTCTATGAGCAGTTCTTC,CASSQASGRMVYEQFF
TRBD1,TRBJ2-7,few,TRBV10-3,TGTGCCATCAGGGGACAGGGGGCGAACTCCTACGAGCAGTACTTC,CAIRGQGANSYEQYF
-,TRBJ1-2,few,TRBV7-9,TGTGCCAGCAGCCCAAACTCCCCGACAGCTAACTATGGCTACACCTTC,CASSPNSPTANYGYTF
-,TRBJ2-7,-,TRBV7-2,TGTGCCAGCAGCCTCGGGGTTCCAACCTACGAGCAGTACTTC,CASSLGVPTYEQYF
-,TRBJ1-1,few,TRBV30,TGTGCCTCCAGGCTTGGGACTGAAGCTTTCTTT,CASRLGTEAFF
-,TRBJ2-5,-,TRBV7-3,TGTGCCAGCAGCTCCATGGAGGGAATGGGAGAGACCCAGTACTTC,CASSSMEGMGETQYF
-,TRBJ2-7,-,TRBV15,TGTGCCACCAGCAGAGATCGCGGAGAGACCTACGAGCAGTACTTC,CATSRDRGETYEQYF
-,TRBJ2-7,-,TRBV10-2,TGCGCCAGCAGCCCGGACATCTACGAGCAGTACTTC,CASSPDIYEQYF
-,TRBJ1-2,-,TRBV7-9,TGTGCCAGCAGGCAGGGGAGCTATGGCTACACCTTC,CASRQGSYGYTF
-,TRBJ1-1,-,TRBV23-1,TGCGCCAGCAGGCTGCCCGGAGGTACCAAAAGAAACACTGAAGCTTTCTTT,CASRLPGGTKRNTEAFF
TRBD2,TRBJ2-1,-,TRBV9,TGTGCCAGCAGCGTATTGTCTAGCGGGAACAATGAGCAGTTCTTC,CASSVLSSGNNEQFF
-,TRBJ2-5,-,TRBV7-2,TGTGCCAGCAGCTTCAGCCAAGAGACCCAGTACTTC,CASSFSQETQYF
-,TRBJ1-1,-,TRBV11-2,TGTGCCAGCAGCTTACTTCCCTTGAACACTGAAGCTTTCTTT,CASSLLPLNTEAFF
TRBD2,TRBJ2-1,-,TRBV7-9,TGTGCCAGCAGTGTGGGACTAGCCCTCGATGAGCAGTTCTTC,CASSVGLALDEQFF
TRBD2,TRBJ2-7,few,TRBV28,TGTGCCTGGCTCTGGGGGGGGTACTTC,CAWLWGGYF
-,TRBJ2-1,few,TRBV20-1,TGCAGTGCTTGGGACTTAGGGGAGCAGTTCTTC,CSAWDLGEQFF
TRBD1,TRBJ1-1,-,TRBV18,TGTGCCAGCTCGTTGACAGGGACTTCCGAAGCTTTCTTT,CASSLTGTSEAFF
-,TRBJ2-1,few,TRBV4-3,TGCGCCAGCAGCCAAGATCTAGGTATTGTCGGCGGGTCCCAGTTCTTC,CASSQDLGIVGGSQFF
-,TRBJ2-3,few,TRBV5-6,TGTGCCAGCAGCTTGACCGGAGATAAGGATACGCAGTATTTT,CASSLTGDKDTQYF
TRBD1,TRBJ1-5,few,TRBV30,TGTGCCTGGACCCGGACAGGTGGACAGCCCCAGCATTTT,CAWTRTGGQPQHF
TRBD2,TRBJ2-7,-,TRBV7-2,TGTGCCAGCAGCCCCCCGGGACTAGCGGGAGCCTACTTC,CASSPPGLAGAYF
TRBD1,TRBJ2-4,few,TRBV7-9,TGTGCCAGCAGCTTATTTGGACAGGTTCAGTACTTC,CASSLFGQVQYF
TRBD2,TRBJ2-7,few,TRBV5-1,TGCGCCAGCAGCTGGGGTGGCGGGAGCGGTTCCTACGAGCAGTACTTC,CASSWGGGSGSYEQYF
TRBD2,TRBJ2-1,-,TRBV28,TGTGCCAGCAGTTTAACGACTAGCGGGAGGAGGGAGCAGTTCTTC,CASSLTTSGRREQFF
-,TRBJ2-1,few,TRBV19,TGTGCCAGTGTCTCGGGTCTCTACAATGAGCAGTTCTTC,CASVSGLYNEQFF
-,TRBJ1-5,few,TRBV30,TGTGCCTGGAACTTGTGGCGGGACCAGCCCCAGCATTTT,CAWNLWRDQPQHF